This T cell receptor (beta chain) was sequenced for a study of response to subunit inactivated influenza vaccine. General study results and limits: T cells newly recruited by each seasonal influenza vaccination are few, the authors suggested.

Germline-derived CDR1 and CDR2 are SGHTA and FQGNSA. The CDR3 extends over 14 amino acids. A word on this clonotype: Its antigen remains unidentified.

From the RT-PCR reads, TCRdb called clonotypes with MiXCR, one entry per CDR3 protein. The sample lists about 780,000 distinct CDR3 sequences, about a fifth occurring once. This sample comprised PBMCs from blood, obtained around 5 days after vaccination. J is TRBJ2-7 and V is TRBV7-2, with 11 bases matching TRBD1. This clonotype was sampled from a middle-aged man who received an inactivated influenza vaccine. The CDR3 sequence: CSVVGTGGNYEQYF. The CDR3 coding sequence is TGTTCGGTGGTTGGGACAGGGGGGAACTACGAGCAGTACTTC.